What follows are 29 T cell receptor beta chains derived from one specimen sequenced in a study of OX40 agonist ivuxolimab in advanced cancers. Libraries came from the immunoSEQ multiplex PCR assay. As stored in TCRdb, this immuneACCESS dataset retains in-frame rearrangements with V and J assigned. A fraction of the clones does not appear; measured against another copy, unresolved V genes explain less than half of the discrepancy, and the remainder lacks a known reason. The sample table lists roughly 64,000 clones, roughly 87% of them with a count of one. Together, the top ten hold 0.7% to 0.9% of the sample. The sequencing here drew on CD4+ or CD8+ T cells sorted from blood, taken in a trial of the OX40 agonist ivuxolimab. These receptors all come from an adult with an advanced solid tumor such as melanoma, head and neck, liver or kidney cancer.

The chain is built from TRBV7-9 and TRBJ1-5; D gene unclear. The CDR3 consists of 12 residues. V gave up 3 bases and J gave up 10 bases, with 10 bases separating them. CDR1 is SEHNR, CDR2 FQNEAQ, per germline (reference sequence). CDR3: CASSLEGGPQHF. CDR3 DNA: TGTGCCAGCAGCTTGGAAGGCGGCCCCCAGCATTTT. Supplemented by reference TRBV7-9 and TRBJ1-5, the full variable domain reads DTGVSQNPRHKITKRGQNVTFRCDPISEHNRLYWYRQTLGQGPEFLTYFQNEAQLEKSRLLSDRFSAERPKGSFSTLEIQRTEQGDSAMYLCASSLEGGPQHFGDGTRLSIL.

In nucleotides, the CDR3 is TGTGCCAGCAGTTTATCCGGAGAGAAGACCCAGTACTTC. Its translation: CASSLSGEKTQYF. The V and J genes are TRBV27 and TRBJ2-5, with no clear D. V was shortened by 0 bases and J by 6 bases, with 8 bases between the two germline ends. There are 13 residues in the CDR3. Germline lookup yields CDR1 MNHEY and CDR2 SMNVEV (reference sequence).

V and J are TRBV5-6 and TRBJ2-7; D not resolved. Germline V gives CDR1 SGHDT, CDR2 YYEEEE. V was pared by 5 bases and J by 5 bases, with 14 bases between. This CDR3 is built from 13 residues. The CDR3 spells CASRPFEVNEQYF. The CDR3 region has the DNA TGTGCCAGCAGGCCCTTTGAGGTAAACGAGCAGTACTTC. Combining the CDR3 with reference TRBV5-6 and TRBJ2-7 gives the whole variable domain DAGVTQSPTHLIKTRGQQVTLRCSPKSGHDTVSWYQQALGQGPQFIFQYYEEEERQRGNFPDRFSGHQFPNYSSELNVNALLLGDSALYLCASRPFEVNEQYFGPGTRLTVT.

The rearrangement joins TRBV11-3 to TRBJ2-7, with D tentatively TRBD1 (6 bases). Per germline, CDR1 SGHNT and CDR2 YENEEA. V shed 1 base and J shed 6 bases, with 10 bases lying between them. The CDR3 sequence is 13 residues long. The CDR3 here is CASSLADSAEQYF. The CDR3, as DNA: TGTGCCAGCAGCTTAGCGGACAGCGCCGAGCAGTACTTC.

The rearrangement joins TRBV6-6 to TRBJ2-2, with TRBD2 matching over 13 bases. Germline assignment: CDR1 MNHNY and CDR2 SVGAGI (reference sequence). V shed 6 bases and J 1 base; nucleotides not matched to a gene: 2. This CDR3 has 16 residues. The CDR3 loop is CASRTSGGMNTGELFF. The CDR3 coding sequence is TGTGCCAGCAGGACTAGCGGGGGGATGAACACCGGGGAGCTGTTTTTT.

The chain uses TRBV11-2 and TRBJ1-2; 7 bases are shared with TRBD1. Germline V gene lookup returns CDR1 SGHAT and CDR2 FQNNGV. V gave up 4 bases and J gave up 5 bases; unmatched junction bases: 10. The CDR3 runs 15 residues. CDR3 nucleotides: TGTGCCAGCAGCTCCTCAGACAGGGTTGCATATGGCTACACCTTC. Protein: CASSSSDRVAYGYTF.

The chain recombines TRBV12-2 with TRBJ2-5; the tabulated D call, TRBD2, remains unverified against the DNA. The J call may be incorrect, as the DNA end agrees better with TRBJ2-7. TRBV12-2 is labeled a pseudogene. The CDR3 covers 21 residues. The CDR3 protein is CASRLALLGTSGSPSSYEQYF. The CDR3 region has the DNA TGTGCAAGTCGCTTAGCCCTACTTGGGACTAGCGGGAGTCCTTCCTCCTACGAGCAGTACTTC.

This CDR3 reads CASSRTGGNQPQHF. In DNA, the CDR3 is TGTGCCAGCAGCCGCACGGGGGGCAATCAGCCCCAGCATTTT. The gene calls are TRBV6-5 and TRBJ1-5, with D possibly TRBD1 on 5 matching bases. V lost 6 bases and J lost 2, with 11 bases in between. Germline CDR1 reads MNHEY; CDR2 reads SVGAGI. The CDR3 extends over 14 amino acids.

The gene calls are TRBV6-6 and TRBJ2-7; no definite D call. The V gene's germline CDR1 is MNHNY and CDR2 SVGAGI (reference sequence). CDR3 length: 12 amino acids. The V and J ends lost 7 bases and 2 bases respectively, with 9 bases between them. In nucleotides, the CDR3 is TGTGCCAGCATGAACCGCGCCTACGAGCAGTACTTC. Protein: CASMNRAYEQYF.

The chain carries TRBV29-1 and TRBJ2-3, with unresolved D. The CDR3 has 12 amino acids. CDR1 is SQVTM and CDR2 is ANQGSEA in the germline V gene. Trimming removed 0 bases from V and 2 bases from J, with 3 bases in between. In DNA form, the CDR3 reads TGCAGCGTTGAAGAGGCCACAGATACGCAGTATTTT. Amino acids: CSVEEATDTQYF.

This clone was observed a single time. J is TRBJ1-1 and V is TRBV28; 9 bases are a match to TRBD1. Germline-derived CDR1 and CDR2 are MDHEN and SYDVKM. V trimming: 6 bases; J trimming: 3 bases; junction bases outside the gene matches: 5. The CDR3 extends over 14 amino acids. The CDR3 loop is CASRQGADHTEAFF. DNA for the CDR3: TGTGCCAGCAGACAGGGGGCGGATCACACTGAAGCTTTCTTT.

This chain joins TRBV11-2 and TRBJ1-5; 9 bases fit TRBD1. CDR3 length equals 14 residues. Germline trimming cut 5 bases from V and 3 bases from J; bases unmatched to any gene: 2. CDR1 and CDR2 (germline): SGHAT, FQNNGV. This CDR3 reads CASSRDRVNQPQHF. The CDR3 DNA follows: TGTGCCAGCAGCCGGGACAGGGTCAATCAGCCCCAGCATTTT.

The rearrangement uses TRBV6-5 and TRBJ2-7; 7 bases are a match to TRBD1. The CDR3 is 13 amino acids. V lost 5 bases and J lost 4; bases outside the gene matches: 5. The germline CDR1 and CDR2 sequences are MNHEY and SVGAGI. This chain's CDR3 is CASSANRGYEQYF. In DNA, the CDR3 is TGTGCCAGCAGTGCAAACAGGGGTTACGAGCAGTACTTC.

CDR3 DNA: TGTGCCAGCAGCCTGGGCTGGGGGGCCCTTGAGTTCTTC. Amino acids: CASSLGWGALEFF. This chain uses TRBV5-8 with TRBJ2-1; D may match TRBD1 or TRBD2 (6 bases each). Germline loops: CDR1 SGHTS, CDR2 YDEGEE. Trimming took off 4 bases at V and 14 bases at J, with 19 bases between the two ends. The length of the CDR3 is 13 residues.

The chain recombines TRBV6-6 with TRBJ2-5, with 7 bases lining up with TRBD2. CDR1 and CDR2 from the germline V gene are MNHNY and SVGAGI (reference sequence). V shed 1 base, J shed 2 bases, and the junction held 7 bases outside the gene matches. The CDR3 contains 16 residues. In nucleotides, the CDR3 is TGTGCCAGCAGTTACTTACATAGCGGGCCTCAAGAGACCCAGTACTTC. This translates into CASSYLHSGPQETQYF.

The chain is built from TRBV19 and TRBJ2-3; TRBD2 aligns across 11 bases. The length of the CDR3 is 14 residues. Germline CDR1 LNHDA, CDR2 SQIVND (reference sequence). With 6 bases clipped from V and 1 base from J, the junction kept 0 bases outside the gene matches. The CDR3 DNA sequence: TGTGCCAGTAGGACTAGCGGGGGCACAGATACGCAGTATTTT. This encodes CASRTSGGTDTQYF.

The chain couples TRBV28 to TRBJ2-1; tentative D call: TRBD2 (5 bases). The germline gives CDR1 MDHEN, CDR2 SYDVKM. The CDR3 has 10 amino acids. V lost 8 bases, J lost 10 bases, and 9 bases lay in between. The CDR3 DNA follows: TGTGCCAGCCCTGCTAGCGAGCAGTTCTTC. Amino acids: CASPASEQFF.

This rearrangement joins TRBV9 to TRBJ1-1, with D hard to call. Trimming took off 4 bases at V and 6 bases at J, with 13 bases between the two ends. The CDR3 sequence is 13 residues long. The germline V gene has CDR1 SGDLS and CDR2 YYNGEE. The CDR3 DNA sequence: TGTGCCAGCAGCCCAGTGGTGGGTCCTGAAGCTTTCTTT. It specifies CASSPVVGPEAFF.

This chain links TRBV5-1 with TRBJ2-3; no clear D gene. The V gene's germline CDR1 is SGHRS and CDR2 YFSETQ. V was cut by 2 bases and J by 2 bases, with 12 bases left in between. This CDR3 is built from 15 residues. The CDR3 sequence: CASSFGQVNTDTQYF. CDR3 in DNA: TGCGCCAGCAGCTTCGGGCAGGTGAACACAGATACGCAGTATTTT.

The sample holds one count of this clone. The rearrangement joins TRBV6-5 to TRBJ2-4; a possible D gene is TRBD2 (5 bases). CDR1 and CDR2 from the germline V gene are MNHEY and SVGAGI. The V end lost 2 bases, the J end lost 1 base, and 9 bases lay between the germline ends. This CDR3 comprises 15 residues. This CDR3 is CASSYRSGAKNIQYF. The CDR3 bases are TGTGCCAGCAGTTACCGATCGGGGGCCAAAAACATTCAGTACTTC.

CDR3 DNA sequence: TGCGCCAGCAAAGGCCCGGGACAGCTTAATGAAAAACTGTTTTTT. Its protein is CASKGPGQLNEKLFF. The chain couples TRBV5-1 to TRBJ1-4, with TRBD1 identical over 7 bases. Germline CDR1 reads SGHRS; CDR2 reads YFSETQ. The J segment lost 4 bases and the V segment lost 6 bases, leaving 9 bases of the junction unmatched. The CDR3 has 15 amino acids.

The chain has TRBV2 and TRBJ2-1; the match to TRBD2 covers 9 bases. Trimming cost V 5 bases and J 6 bases; bases outside gene matches: 11. CDR3 length: 16 residues. In germline, CDR1 is SNHLY, CDR2 FYNNEI. CDR3: CASSRLATSGFNEQFF. The CDR3 bases are TGTGCCAGCAGTCGCCTAGCGACTAGCGGTTTCAATGAGCAGTTCTTC.

The J gene is TRBJ1-5, the V gene TRBV19, with D tentatively TRBD1 (5 bases). The CDR3 is made up of 16 amino acids. From germline, CDR1 is LNHDA and CDR2 SQIVND (reference sequence). V was cut by 6 bases and J by 7 bases, with 22 bases left in between. CDR3 DNA sequence: TGTGCCAGTAGGGTTGAGGGGACGGGGTCCGGGCAGCCCCAGCATTTT. Protein product: CASRVEGTGSGQPQHF.

V usage is TRBV5-1 and J usage is TRBJ2-5; 7 bases match TRBD2. Trimming took 7 bases from V and 1 from J; bases not matched to a gene: 10. The CDR3 has 15 residues. From germline, CDR1 is SGHRS and CDR2 YFSETQ. The CDR3 is CASSLAGVLQETQYF. CDR3 sequence (DNA): TGCGCCAGCTCCCTGGCGGGGGTCCTCCAAGAGACCCAGTACTTC.

Only a few counts were recorded for this clone. The chain is built from TRBV30 and TRBJ1-2; D unclear. V shed 5 bases and J shed 2 bases, with 18 bases lying between them. CDR3 size: 15 residues. Germline CDR1 GTSNPN, CDR2 SVGIG (reference sequence). CDR3 nucleotides: TGTGCCTGGGGCGTGTCTTCGGCACAAAACTATGGCTACACCTTC. This translates into CAWGVSSAQNYGYTF.

V usage is TRBV7-9 and J usage is TRBJ2-2; TRBD2 is a possible D gene (6 bases). This CDR3 has 14 amino acids. Per the germline V gene, CDR1 is SEHNR and CDR2 is FQNEAQ (reference sequence). With 2 bases removed from V and 3 bases from J, the gap between germline ends came to 7 bases. The CDR3 DNA sequence: TGTGCCAGCAGCTTACGGGACTACACCGGGGAGCTGTTTTTT. This encodes CASSLRDYTGELFF.

J is TRBJ2-3 and V is TRBV11-2; D not resolved. Trimming took off 5 bases at V and 4 bases at J, with 16 bases between the two ends. The CDR3 is made up of 15 amino acids. Germline CDR1 SGHAT, CDR2 FQNNGV. CDR3 amino acids: CASSPAASEADTQYF. CDR3 coding DNA: TGTGCCAGCAGCCCCGCGGCCAGCGAAGCAGATACGCAGTATTTT.

The CDR3 spells CASSLLGGRLGGELFF. CDR3 nucleotides: TGTGCCAGCAGTTTATTAGGCGGGAGGTTAGGCGGGGAGCTGTTTTTT. This chain links TRBV28 with TRBJ2-2; TRBD2 matches at 8 bases. Germline CDR1 MDHEN, CDR2 SYDVKM. The CDR3 extends over 16 amino acids. V was pared by 1 base and J by 7 bases, with 8 bases of the junction left unmatched.

This chain joins TRBV18 and TRBJ1-5; D perhaps matches TRBD1 (5 bases). V dropped 2 bases and J dropped 4 bases, with 9 bases sitting between them. The CDR3 length is 14 residues. In germline, CDR1 is KGHSH, CDR2 LQKENI. The DNA for the CDR3 is TGTGCCAGCTCACCAATCCAGGGTAATCAGCCCCAGCATTTT. Its protein is CASSPIQGNQPQHF.